This TCR beta chain derives from a study of Tregs in tolerant kidney transplant recipients. The germline gives CDR1 SEHNR, CDR2 FQNEAQ (reference sequence). The V and J ends lost 1 base and 2 bases respectively, with 9 bases between them. The length of the CDR3 is 15 residues. TCRdb's copy holds only in-frame clones and misses some; the assay was immunoSEQ multiplex PCR. The table lists 110,000 or so clones, around 94% of them singletons. Study results and caveats: Validation in larger populations is needed because few patients were studied.

This clone was observed a single time. Its antigen is unidentified. Unstimulated Tregs (CD4+CD25+CD127-) and CD4+CD25- non-Tregs were sorted from PBMCs. Sequencing input: CD4+ T cells from blood. The sequence was obtained from a human donor in good health. This chain connects TRBV7-9 to TRBJ2-1, with a possible D match to TRBD2 (5 bases). The CDR3 bases are TGTGCCAGCAGCTTAGGGAGCGGAACCTACAATGAGCAGTTCTTC. Translating gives CASSLGSGTYNEQFF. Full variable domain (missing parts from reference TRBV7-9 and TRBJ2-1): DTGVSQNPRHKITKRGQNVTFRCDPISEHNRLYWYRQTLGQGPEFLTYFQNEAQLEKSRLLSDRFSAERPKGSFSTLEIQRTEQGDSAMYLCASSLGSGTYNEQFFGPGTRLTVL.